The 6 T cell receptor beta chains reported below all come from one sample, sequenced in a study of T cell changes during pregnancy in multiple sclerosis. Produced via immunoSEQ multiplex PCR; TCRdb's table is partial and in-frame only. Among approximately 100,000 clones, almost 95% were seen once, and the ten largest hold roughly 0.93%. The specimen comprised peripheral blood, sampled after pregnancy. Every receptor here comes from a female donor with multiple sclerosis, enrolled in a pregnancy study.

This chain connects TRBV14 to TRBJ2-7; D gene uncertain. CDR1 SGHDN and CDR2 FVKESK come from the germline V gene. The CDR3 totals 15 residues. Between the trimmed V and J ends, which lost 1 base and 6 bases, there was a span of 16 bases. In DNA, the CDR3 is TGTGCCAGCAGCCAAGTCGGATCAGGTGGAATCGAGCAGTACTTC. Translation: CASSQVGSGGIEQYF.

The chain uses TRBV4-2 and TRBJ1-1; D not resolved. V gave up 5 bases and J gave up 1 base, with 14 bases separating them. This CDR3 region has 15 residues. The V gene's germline CDR1 is LGHNA and CDR2 YNFKEQ. In DNA, the CDR3 is TGTGCCAGCAGCTCCTCGCGGGGATCGAACACTGAAGCTTTCTTT. Translated, it gives CASSSSRGSNTEAFF.

This rearrangement joins TRBV5-4 to TRBJ1-1, with a possible D match to TRBD1 (5 bases). V lost 0 bases, J lost 0 bases, and 6 bases lay in between. Germline CDR1 SGHNT, CDR2 YYREEE (reference sequence). This CDR3 comprises 14 residues. Written as DNA, the CDR3 is TGTGCCAGCAGCTTGGGGGGGGTGAACACTGAAGCTTTCTTT. Protein: CASSLGGVNTEAFF.

This chain joins TRBV6-5 and TRBJ1-1; D uncertain. The V gene's germline CDR1 is MNHEY and CDR2 SVGAGI. Between the trimmed V and J ends, which lost 2 bases and 3 bases, there was a span of 13 bases. The CDR3 consists of 15 residues. The CDR3 bases are TGTGCCAGCAGTTACGGCCGACGGGGTGACACTGAAGCTTTCTTT. This encodes CASSYGRRGDTEAFF.

The gene calls are TRBV6-5 and TRBJ1-1; a possible D gene is TRBD1 (6 bases). The CDR3 is 14 amino acids. V dropped 1 base and J dropped 10 bases, with 16 bases sitting between them. Germline values: CDR1 MNHEY, CDR2 SVGAGI. In DNA form, the CDR3 reads TGTGCCAGCAGTTACTTCAGAGAGGGGGTAACAGCTTTCTTT. This codes for CASSYFREGVTAFF.

The V call is TRBV7-6, the J call TRBJ2-3; 7 bases are shared with TRBD1. CDR1 SGHVS and CDR2 FNYEAQ come from the germline V gene. V shed 3 bases, J shed 2 bases, and the junction held 2 bases outside the gene matches. The CDR3 length is 14 residues. The DNA for the CDR3 is TGTGCCAGCAGCTTCCAGGGGGACACAGATACGCAGTATTTT. Translation: CASSFQGDTDTQYF.